This passage covers 9 T cell receptor beta chains from one sample sequenced in a study of CD8 T cells in Susac syndrome. RNA amounts of roughly 0.45 to 1 ug underwent reverse transcription with random hexamers. In TCRdb, the immunoSEQ multiplex PCR reads were re-called with MiXCR into one record per CDR3 protein. The sample includes tens of thousands of distinct CDR3 sequences, 93% of them seen just once. The sequenced sample was CD8+ T cells from PBMCs. The origin of the receptors is a human donor with multiple sclerosis.

J is TRBJ2-1 and V is TRBV3-1, with no clear D. The CDR3 is made up of 14 amino acids. Germline V lookup: CDR1 LGHDT, CDR2 YNNKEL (reference sequence). V gave up 4 bases and J gave up 8 bases, with 15 bases separating them. The CDR3: CASSRAVSVDEQFF. In nucleotides, the CDR3 is TGTGCCAGCAGCCGGGCAGTCTCTGTCGATGAGCAGTTCTTC.

The rearrangement joins TRBV30 to TRBJ2-6; D remains ambiguous. The CDR3 runs 15 residues. V was cut by 5 bases and J by 0 bases, with 11 bases left in between. Germline V gives CDR1 GTSNPN, CDR2 SVGIG (reference sequence). This CDR3 is CAWGETASGANVLTF. The CDR3 DNA is TGTGCCTGGGGGGAAACAGCCTCTGGGGCCAACGTCCTGACTTTC.

The V gene is TRBV2, the J gene TRBJ1-1, with D possibly TRBD1 on 5 matching bases. Germline V CDR1 and CDR2: SNHLY, FYNNEI. Trimming cost V 7 bases and J 2 bases, with 14 bases left between them. The CDR3 runs to 14 residues. The CDR3 sequence is CASIPARANTEAFF. In nucleotides, the CDR3 is TGTGCCAGCATACCGGCCAGGGCTAACACTGAAGCTTTCTTT.

The rearrangement links TRBV5-1 to TRBJ2-3; tentative D call: TRBD1 (5 bases). Germline V gene sequence: CDR1 SGHRS, CDR2 YFSETQ. With 0 bases removed from V and 0 bases from J, the gap between germline ends came to 17 bases. The CDR3 consists of 18 residues. The CDR3 loop reads CASSLDWLGAASTDTQYF. The CDR3 DNA is TGCGCCAGCAGCTTGGATTGGTTAGGGGCAGCCAGCACAGATACGCAGTATTTT.

The chain uses TRBV6-2 or TRBV6-3 and TRBJ2-1; perhaps TRBD2 as D (5 bases). This CDR3 is built from 14 residues. Trimming pared 5 bases from V and 8 bases from J, leaving 16 bases between. The germline V gene encodes CDR1 MNHEY and CDR2 SVGEGT. Here the CDR3 DNA reads TGTGCCAGCAGTCCCCTCGGGGAGAAAGATGAGCAGTTCTTC. Amino acid sequence: CASSPLGEKDEQFF.

The CDR3 region has the DNA TGTGCCAGCAGCTTCAGCTCCTACAATGAGCAGTTCTTC. It translates to CASSFSSYNEQFF. This chain links TRBV7-8 with TRBJ2-1; D is unresolved. CDR1 and CDR2 (germline): SGHVS, FQNEAQ. This CDR3 comprises 13 residues. Trimming stripped 3 bases from V and 0 bases from J, with 3 bases between.

This chain uses TRBV27 with TRBJ2-7; D is uncertain. Trimming took off 8 bases at V and 5 bases at J, with 16 bases between the two ends. The CDR3 consists of 13 residues. CDR1 is MNHEY and CDR2 is SMNVEV in the germline V gene (reference sequence). CDR3 in amino acids: CASGSSLLHEQYF. The CDR3 DNA follows: TGTGCCAGCGGCAGTTCCCTTTTACACGAGCAGTACTTC.

The V gene is TRBV3-1, the J gene TRBJ2-1; 8 nucleotides align to TRBD2. J was trimmed by 0 bases and V by 4 bases; bases with no gene match: 5. The CDR3 consists of 16 residues. CDR1 LGHDT and CDR2 YNNKEL come from the germline V gene (reference sequence). The CDR3 DNA reads as TGTGCCAGCAGCCCGGCCGGGACTAGCTCCTACAATGAGCAGTTCTTC. Translating it yields CASSPAGTSSYNEQFF.

This chain joins TRBV27 and TRBJ2-4; 8 bases are a match to TRBD1. Looked up from germline, CDR1 is MNHEY and CDR2 is SMNVEV (reference sequence). With V trimmed by 4 bases and J by 10 bases, 12 bases remained unmatched. CDR3 size: 15 residues. Here the CDR3 reads CASSWDRTFLGIQYF. DNA for the CDR3: TGTGCCAGCAGTTGGGACAGGACTTTCTTAGGGATTCAGTACTTC.